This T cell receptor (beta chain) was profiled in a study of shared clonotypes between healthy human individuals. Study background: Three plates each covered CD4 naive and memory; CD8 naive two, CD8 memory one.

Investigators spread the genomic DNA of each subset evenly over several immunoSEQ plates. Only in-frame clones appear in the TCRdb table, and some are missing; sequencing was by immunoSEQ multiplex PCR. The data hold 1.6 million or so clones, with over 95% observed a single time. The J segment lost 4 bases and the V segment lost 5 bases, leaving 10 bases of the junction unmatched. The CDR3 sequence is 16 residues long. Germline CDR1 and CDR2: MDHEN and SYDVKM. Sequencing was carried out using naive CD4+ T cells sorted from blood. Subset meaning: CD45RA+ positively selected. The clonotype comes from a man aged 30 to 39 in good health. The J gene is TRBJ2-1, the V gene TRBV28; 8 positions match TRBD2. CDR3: CASSTSGRGGYNEQFF. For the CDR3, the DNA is TGTGCCAGCAGTACATCCGGCCGGGGGGGGTACAATGAGCAGTTCTTC.